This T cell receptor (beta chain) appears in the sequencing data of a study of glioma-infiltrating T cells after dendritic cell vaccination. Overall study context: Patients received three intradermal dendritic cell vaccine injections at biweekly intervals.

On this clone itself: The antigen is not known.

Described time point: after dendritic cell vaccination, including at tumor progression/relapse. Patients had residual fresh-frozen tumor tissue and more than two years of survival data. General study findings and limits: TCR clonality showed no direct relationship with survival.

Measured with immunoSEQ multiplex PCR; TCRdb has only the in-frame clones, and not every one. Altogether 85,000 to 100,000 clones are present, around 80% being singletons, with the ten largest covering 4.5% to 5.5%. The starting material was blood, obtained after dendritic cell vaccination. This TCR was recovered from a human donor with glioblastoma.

CDR3 loop: CAWSPSQGEKLFF. The DNA of the CDR3 is TGTGCCTGGAGTCCGAGTCAGGGGGAAAAACTGTTTTTT. The chain couples TRBV30 to TRBJ1-4; possible D gene TRBD1, 6 bases. V lost 2 bases, J lost 8 bases, and 12 bases lay in between. CDR3 size: 13 residues. The V gene's germline CDR1 is GTSNPN and CDR2 SVGIG (reference sequence).